The rows below give T cell receptor beta chains drawn from one sample of a study of T cell responses to AZD1222 COVID-19 vaccine. The method was immunoSEQ multiplex PCR; TCRdb's version includes in-frame clones alone and lacks a portion of them. The sample has 90,000 to 120,000 clones; around nine tenths are singletons. The specimen was peripheral blood, collected on day 0 of AZD1222 vaccination. These receptors originate from an adult in good health. The CDR3 runs from the conserved cysteine through the conserved F or W. The D gene is left open where the match is weak. Rows give clone size only sometimes, using once, few, many, or a class for an expanded clone.

D	V	size	J	CDR3	DNA
.	TRBV4-3	.	TRBJ1-2	CASSRDLDNYGYTF	TGCGCCAGCAGCCGGGACCTGGACAACTATGGCTACACCTTC
.	TRBV14	.	TRBJ1-1	CASSQDRVSTEAFF	TGTGCCAGCAGCCAAGACAGGGTTAGCACTGAAGCTTTCTTT
TRBD1	TRBV9	.	TRBJ1-4	CASSPTGTVAEKLFF	TGTGCCAGCAGCCCCACCGGGACAGTCGCGGAAAAACTGTTTTTT
TRBD1	TRBV9	.	TRBJ1-2	CASTPGQGNYGYTF	TGTGCCAGCACCCCGGGACAGGGAAACTATGGCTACACCTTC
.	TRBV18	.	TRBJ2-2	CASCDSPNTGELFF	TGTGCCAGCTGCGACTCACCGAACACCGGGGAGCTGTTTTTT
TRBD1	TRBV27	.	TRBJ1-2	CASRDRVGGYTF	TGTGCCAGCAGGGACAGGGTAGGTGGCTACACCTTC
.	TRBV7-6	.	TRBJ2-7	CASSPGQGGPLEQYF	TGTGCCAGCAGCCCAGGGCAGGGCGGCCCTCTCGAGCAGTACTTC
TRBD1	TRBV4-3	once	TRBJ1-4	CASSPQGGIEKLFF	TGCGCCAGCAGCCCCCAGGGGGGTATTGAAAAACTGTTTTTT
.	TRBV2	.	TRBJ1-2	CASSREGSEGYGYTF	TGTGCCAGCAGCCGCGAGGGCTCCGAGGGCTATGGCTACACCTTC
TRBD1	TRBV30	.	TRBJ2-7	CAWSTLGQGGQYF	TGTGCCTGGAGTACACTTGGACAGGGGGGGCAGTACTTC
.	TRBV14	.	TRBJ2-7	CASSISLGSYEQYF	TGTGCCAGCAGTATTTCCCTCGGGTCCTACGAGCAGTACTTC
TRBD1	TRBV5-1	.	TRBJ1-4	CASSPGLAGGVSEKLFF	TGCGCCAGCAGCCCCGGACTGGCAGGGGGCGTGAGTGAAAAACTGTTTTTT
TRBD1	TRBV7-2	.	TRBJ1-2	CASSLGQGNFGYTF	TGTGCCAGCAGCTTAGGACAGGGGAACTTTGGCTACACCTTC
.	TRBV7-8	.	TRBJ2-2	CASSSAGLANTGELFF	TGTGCCAGCAGCTCAGCAGGGTTAGCGAACACCGGGGAGCTGTTTTTT
TRBD1	TRBV6-6	.	TRBJ1-2	CASSASGQSLYGYTF	TGTGCCAGCAGTGCATCGGGACAGTCATTATATGGCTACACCTTC
.	TRBV27	.	TRBJ1-1	CASGKAAEAFF	TGTGCCAGCGGTAAGGCCGCTGAAGCTTTCTTT
.	TRBV6-2/TRBV6-3	.	TRBJ2-1	CASSYFPGNEQFF	TGTGCCAGCAGTTACTTTCCGGGGAATGAGCAGTTCTTC
TRBD1	TRBV5-1	.	TRBJ1-3	CASSLWTGSGNTIYF	TGCGCCAGCAGCTTGTGGACAGGGTCTGGAAACACCATATATTTT
.	TRBV19	few	TRBJ2-2	CASSGGPLGELFF	TGTGCCAGTAGCGGGGGGCCCCTCGGGGAGCTGTTTTTT
.	TRBV7-2	.	TRBJ2-7	CASSSGQRSSYEQYF	TGTGCCAGCAGCTCGGGACAAAGGAGCTCCTACGAGCAGTACTTC
TRBD1	TRBV6-6	.	TRBJ1-4	CASSSHPAGGGRTTNEKLFF	TGTGCCAGCAGCTCTCATCCAGCAGGGGGAGGCAGGACAACTAATGAAAAACTGTTTTTT
.	TRBV30	.	TRBJ1-1	CAWSGAQGTAEAFF	TGTGCCTGGAGTGGGGCCCAGGGGACCGCTGAAGCTTTCTTT
.	TRBV4-2	.	TRBJ1-6	CASSQGGGGRTLHF	TGTGCCAGCAGCCAAGGCGGCGGGGGAAGGACCCTCCACTTT
.	TRBV4-1	once	TRBJ2-7	CASSQDVFSDGREQYF	TGCGCCAGCAGCCAAGATGTGTTTAGCGACGGTCGCGAGCAGTACTTC
.	TRBV7-9	.	TRBJ1-2	CASSLYGAAGYTF	TGTGCCAGCAGCTTATACGGGGCGGCTGGCTACACCTTC
.	TRBV6-2/TRBV6-3	few	TRBJ2-7	CASSTDSNPYEQYF	TGTGCCAGCAGCACGGACAGCAACCCCTACGAGCAGTACTTC
TRBD1	TRBV5-1	.	TRBJ2-7	CASSWTGDSYEQYF	TGCGCCAGCAGCTGGACAGGGGACTCCTACGAGCAGTACTTC
TRBD1	TRBV19	.	TRBJ1-4	CASSPRGQPFGEKLFF	TGTGCCAGTAGTCCTAGGGGACAGCCCTTTGGAGAAAAACTGTTTTTT
.	TRBV12-3/TRBV12-4	.	TRBJ2-1	CASRRGQQFF	TGTGCCAGCAGACGGGGGCAGCAGTTCTTC
.	TRBV4-1	.	TRBJ2-7	CASSQDTQGHEQYF	TGCGCCAGCAGCCAAGATACCCAGGGTCACGAGCAGTACTTC
TRBD1	TRBV6-6	.	TRBJ1-2	CASSPTGGGYTF	TGTGCCAGCAGTCCAACAGGGGGCGGCTACACCTTC
TRBD1	TRBV7-9	.	TRBJ1-1	CASSSRPGQGLTEAFF	TGTGCCAGCAGCTCCAGACCGGGACAGGGACTCACTGAAGCTTTCTTT
.	TRBV5-1	many	TRBJ1-1	CASSLRPKLLETEAFF	TGCGCCAGCAGCTTGAGGCCCAAGTTACTAGAGACTGAAGCTTTCTTT
TRBD1	TRBV7-6	.	TRBJ1-1	CASSLQEGRGATEAFF	TGTGCCAGCAGCTTACAAGAGGGCAGGGGGGCCACTGAAGCTTTCTTT
TRBD1	TRBV6-5	.	TRBJ1-2	CASRDRGGYGYTF	TGTGCCAGCAGGGACAGGGGGGGCTATGGCTACACCTTC
.	TRBV6-5	.	TRBJ2-1	CASSYQPISSYNEQFF	TGTGCCAGCAGTTACCAGCCGATTAGCTCCTACAATGAGCAGTTCTTC
TRBD1	TRBV11-1	.	TRBJ1-1	CASSSRGRGQNTEAFF	TGTGCCAGCAGCTCCCGTGGCAGGGGGCAGAACACTGAAGCTTTCTTT
.	TRBV7-9	.	TRBJ2-5	CASSLYGLGLETQYF	TGTGCCAGCAGCTTATACGGGTTGGGATTGGAGACCCAGTACTTC
.	TRBV7-2	.	TRBJ1-6	CASSALGDSPLHF	TGTGCCAGCAGCGCACTCGGTGATTCACCCCTCCACTTT
.	TRBV7-9	.	TRBJ1-1	CASSLARAGRGTEAFF	TGTGCCAGCAGCTTAGCTCGGGCGGGCAGAGGCACTGAAGCTTTCTTT
.	TRBV11-3	.	TRBJ1-1	CASSYDTGPNTEAFF	TGTGCCAGCAGCTACGACACAGGACCGAACACTGAAGCTTTCTTT
.	TRBV5-6	.	TRBJ2-5	CASRRRGAEETQYF	TGTGCCAGCAGGAGAAGGGGGGCAGAAGAGACCCAGTACTTC
.	TRBV7-9	.	TRBJ2-6	CASSPEANVLTF	TGTGCCAGCAGCCCCGAGGCCAACGTCCTGACTTTC
.	TRBV7-2	once	TRBJ1-5	CASSFQGNQPQHF	TGTGCCAGCAGCTTCCAGGGTAACCAGCCCCAGCATTTT
.	TRBV6-2/TRBV6-3	.	TRBJ1-3	CASSYVPVRASGNTIYF	TGTGCCAGCAGTTACGTACCCGTTCGGGCCTCTGGAAACACCATATATTTT
.	TRBV18	.	TRBJ2-5	CASSTKGQKQETQYF	TGTGCCAGCTCAACCAAAGGACAGAAACAAGAGACCCAGTACTTC
.	TRBV10-3	.	TRBJ2-7	CAISESPTEYEQYF	TGTGCCATCAGTGAGTCCCCGACAGAATACGAGCAGTACTTC
.	TRBV6-2/TRBV6-3	.	TRBJ2-1	CASSYPLNEQFF	TGTGCCAGCAGTTATCCCCTCAATGAGCAGTTCTTC
.	TRBV7-2	.	TRBJ1-6	CASSLAGGQGIPLHF	TGTGCCAGCAGCTTAGCGGGGGGCCAGGGGATACCCCTCCACTTT
.	TRBV7-2	.	TRBJ2-2	CASSRSQGYSAGELFF	TGTGCCAGCAGCAGATCACAGGGTTATTCGGCCGGGGAGCTGTTTTTT
TRBD2	TRBV2	.	TRBJ2-3	CASSAGLAGIAQYF	TGTGCCAGCAGTGCGGGGCTAGCGGGGATCGCGCAGTATTTT
TRBD2	TRBV28	many	TRBJ2-7	CASSLWGTSGSFSYEQYF	TGTGCCAGCAGTTTATGGGGGACTAGCGGGTCTTTTTCCTACGAGCAGTACTTC
.	TRBV18	.	TRBJ1-4	CASSPASGEKLFF	TGTGCCAGCTCACCAGCTTCCGGTGAAAAACTGTTTTTT